This TCR beta chain emerged from a study of cytomegalovirus exposure and HLA in healthy donors. General study findings and limits: Among the CMV-associated chains, three were confirmed in vitro as specific for CMV antigens.

Germline V CDR1 and CDR2: LNHDA, SQIVND (reference sequence). This CDR3 is built from 15 residues. The V gene lost 1 base and the J gene lost 6 bases, with 15 bases spanning the gap. Remarks on this clone: Its antigen remains unidentified.

The study ran its PCR with 60 Vbeta and 13 Jbeta primers. Repertoires were generated with immunoSEQ multiplex PCR, while TCRdb's copy carries only in-frame clones and drops some. The top ten clones hold roughly 5.9% of a sample with about 150,000 clones, around 80% of them seen once. The clonotype originates from a woman aged 40 to 50 in good health and CMV-seropositive. The J gene is TRBJ1-1, the V gene TRBV19; D is perhaps TRBD1 (5 bases). Sequences were obtained from PBMCs. The CDR3, as DNA: TGTGCCAGTAGTATAGTACAAGGGGTTCGGGCTGAAGCTTTCTTT. This gives the protein CASSIVQGVRAEAFF. The entire variable domain, with the rest obtained from reference TRBV19 and TRBJ1-1, is as follows: DGGITQSPKYLFRKEGQNVTLSCEQNLNHDAMYWYRQDPGQGLRLIYYSQIVNDFQKGDIAEGYSVSREKKESFPLTVTSAQKNPTAFYLCASSIVQGVRAEAFFGQGTRLTVV.